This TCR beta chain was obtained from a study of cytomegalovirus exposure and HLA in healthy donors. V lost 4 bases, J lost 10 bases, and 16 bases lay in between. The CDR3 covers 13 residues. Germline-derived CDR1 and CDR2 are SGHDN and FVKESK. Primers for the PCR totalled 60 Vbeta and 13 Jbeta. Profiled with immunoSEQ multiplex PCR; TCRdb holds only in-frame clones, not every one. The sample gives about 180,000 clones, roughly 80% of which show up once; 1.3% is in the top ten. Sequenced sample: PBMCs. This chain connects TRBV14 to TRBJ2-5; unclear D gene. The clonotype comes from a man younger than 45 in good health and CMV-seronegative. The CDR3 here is CASSPASPGGQYF. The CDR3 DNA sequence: TGTGCCAGCAGCCCAGCCAGCCCCGGCGGCCAGTACTTC.